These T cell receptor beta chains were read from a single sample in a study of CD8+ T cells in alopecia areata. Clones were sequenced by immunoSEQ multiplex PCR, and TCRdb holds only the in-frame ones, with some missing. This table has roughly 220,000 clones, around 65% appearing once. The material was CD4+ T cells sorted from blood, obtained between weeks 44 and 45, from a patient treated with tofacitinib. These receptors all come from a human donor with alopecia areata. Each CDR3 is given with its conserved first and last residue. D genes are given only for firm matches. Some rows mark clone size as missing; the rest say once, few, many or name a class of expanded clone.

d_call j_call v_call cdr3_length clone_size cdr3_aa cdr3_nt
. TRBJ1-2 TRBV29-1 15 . CSVAAEVAQNYGYTF TGCAGCGTTGCCGCAGAGGTCGCACAAAACTATGGCTACACCTTC
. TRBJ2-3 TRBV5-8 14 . CASSLIGGTDTQYF TGTGCCAGCAGCCTCATCGGGGGCACAGATACGCAGTATTTT
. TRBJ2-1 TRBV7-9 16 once CASSPSSWSSYNEQFF TGTGCCAGCAGCCCTAGTTCTTGGAGCTCCTACAATGAGCAGTTCTTC
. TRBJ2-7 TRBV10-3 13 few CAIGQQGSYEQYF TGTGCCATCGGTCAGCAGGGCTCCTACGAGCAGTACTTC
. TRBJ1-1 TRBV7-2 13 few CASSLQYPTEAFF TGTGCCAGCAGCTTACAGTATCCCACTGAAGCTTTCTTT
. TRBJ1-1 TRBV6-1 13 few CASSSQKNTEAFF TGTGCCAGCAGTTCCCAGAAGAACACTGAAGCTTTCTTT
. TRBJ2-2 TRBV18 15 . CASSQKAQDTGELFF TGTGCCAGCTCCCAGAAGGCACAGGACACCGGGGAGCTGTTTTTT
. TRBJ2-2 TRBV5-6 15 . CASSEDGTNTGELFF TGTGCCAGCAGCGAAGACGGCACGAACACCGGGGAGCTGTTTTTT
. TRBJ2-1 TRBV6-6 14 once CASRLLVVGNEQFF TGTGCCAGCAGACTGTTGGTGGTGGGGAATGAGCAGTTCTTC
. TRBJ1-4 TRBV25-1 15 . CASTIPGTNNEKLFF TGTGCCAGCACCATACCCGGGACTAACAATGAAAAACTGTTTTTT
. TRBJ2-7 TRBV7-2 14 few CASSLGGLSYEQYF TGTGCCAGCAGCTTGGGCGGACTTTCCTACGAGCAGTACTTC
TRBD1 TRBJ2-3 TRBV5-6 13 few CASIGQGTDTQYF TGTGCCAGCATCGGACAGGGGACAGATACGCAGTATTTT
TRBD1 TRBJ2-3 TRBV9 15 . CASSVGQGGTDTQYF TGTGCCAGCAGCGTTGGACAGGGTGGTACAGATACGCAGTATTTT
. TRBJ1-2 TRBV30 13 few CAWSSQGLGGYTF TGTGCCTGGAGTTCGCAGGGGTTGGGGGGCTACACCTTC
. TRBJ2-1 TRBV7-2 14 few CASSSGLGFNEQFF TGTGCCAGCAGCTCCGGACTGGGGTTTAATGAGCAGTTCTTC
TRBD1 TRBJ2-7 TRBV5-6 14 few CASSTGTGTYEQYF TGTGCCAGCAGTACCGGGACAGGTACCTACGAGCAGTACTTC
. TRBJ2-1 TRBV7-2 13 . CASSWKPGNEQFF TGTGCCAGCAGCTGGAAACCGGGTAATGAGCAGTTCTTC
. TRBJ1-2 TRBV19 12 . CASSAGLRGYTF TGTGCCAGTAGTGCGGGACTCAGAGGCTACACCTTC
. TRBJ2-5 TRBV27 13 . CASREQGRETQYF TGTGCCAGCAGAGAACAGGGAAGAGAGACCCAGTACTTC
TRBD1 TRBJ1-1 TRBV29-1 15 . CSVVTGAPMNTEAFF TGCAGCGTAGTCACAGGGGCACCCATGAACACTGAAGCTTTCTTT
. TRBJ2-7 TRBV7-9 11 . CASSRTGEQYF TGTGCCAGCAGCCGGACGGGGGAGCAGTACTTC
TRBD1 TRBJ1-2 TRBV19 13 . CASSPGQGYGYTF TGTGCCAGTAGCCCGGGACAGGGCTATGGCTACACCTTC
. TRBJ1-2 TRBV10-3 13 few CAILDIANYGYTF TGTGCCATCTTGGACATCGCTAACTATGGCTACACCTTC
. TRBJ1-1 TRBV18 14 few CASSPPTGSTEAFF TGTGCCAGCTCACCACCGACTGGGAGCACTGAAGCTTTCTTT
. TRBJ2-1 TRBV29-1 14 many CSVRATSSYNEQFF TGCAGCGTTCGGGCTACTAGCTCCTACAATGAGCAGTTCTTC
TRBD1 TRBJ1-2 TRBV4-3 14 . CASSWTGGGSGYTF TGCGCCAGCAGTTGGACAGGGGGCGGTTCTGGCTACACCTTC